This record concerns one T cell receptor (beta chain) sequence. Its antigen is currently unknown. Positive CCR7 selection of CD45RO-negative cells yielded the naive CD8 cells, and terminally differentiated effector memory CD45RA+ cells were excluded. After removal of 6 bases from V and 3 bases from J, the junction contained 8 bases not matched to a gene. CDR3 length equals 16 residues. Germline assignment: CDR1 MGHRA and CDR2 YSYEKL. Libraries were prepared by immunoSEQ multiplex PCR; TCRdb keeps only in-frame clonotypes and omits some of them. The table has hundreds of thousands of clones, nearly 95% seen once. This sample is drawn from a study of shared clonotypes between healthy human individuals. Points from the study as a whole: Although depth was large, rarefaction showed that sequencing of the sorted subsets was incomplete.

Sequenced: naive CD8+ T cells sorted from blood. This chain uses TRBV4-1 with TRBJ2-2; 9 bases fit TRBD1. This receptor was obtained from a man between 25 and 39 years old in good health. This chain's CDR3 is CASRVTGGGYTGELFF. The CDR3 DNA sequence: TGCGCCAGCAGAGTAACAGGGGGCGGGTACACCGGGGAGCTGTTTTTT.